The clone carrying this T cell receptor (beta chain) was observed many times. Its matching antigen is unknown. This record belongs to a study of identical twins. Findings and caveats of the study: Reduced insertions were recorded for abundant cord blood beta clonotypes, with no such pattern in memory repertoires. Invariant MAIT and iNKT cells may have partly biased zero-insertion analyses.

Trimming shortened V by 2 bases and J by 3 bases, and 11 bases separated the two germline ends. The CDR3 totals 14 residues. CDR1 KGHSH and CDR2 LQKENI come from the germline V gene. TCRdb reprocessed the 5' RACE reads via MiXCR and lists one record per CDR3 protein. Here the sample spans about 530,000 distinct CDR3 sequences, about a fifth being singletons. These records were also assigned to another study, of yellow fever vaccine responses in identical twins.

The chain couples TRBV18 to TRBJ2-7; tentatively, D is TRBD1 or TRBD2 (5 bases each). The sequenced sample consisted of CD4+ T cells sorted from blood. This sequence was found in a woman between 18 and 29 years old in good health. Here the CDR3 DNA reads TGTGCCAGCTCACCAGGGGGACCGGTCTACGAGCAGTACTTC. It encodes CASSPGGPVYEQYF.